A selection of T cell receptor beta chains follows, all from one sample in a study of vaccination and CD4 T cells after COVID-19. Their recognized antigens are unknown. In TCRdb, the PCR reads were re-called with MiXCR into one record per CDR3 protein. The repertoire holds approximately 7,500 distinct CDR3 sequences, with roughly 69% as singletons. The sample taken for sequencing was CD4+ T cells from blood, cultured in vitro. The receptor source for this set is a human donor who had recovered from COVID-19. The CDR3 runs from the conserved cysteine through the conserved F or W. A D gene is named only where the DNA matches it firmly. Not every row has a clone size; where given, it reads once, few, many or a size class.

CDR3aa: CASSADRVYSNQPQHF; CDR3nt: TGTGCCAGTAGTGCCGACAGGGTATACAGCAATCAGCCCCAGCATTTT; j_gene: TRBJ1-5; v_gene: TRBV19; d_gene: TRBD1; abundance: NA
CDR3aa: CASRTTSDYGYTF; CDR3nt: TGTGCCAGCAGGACGACAAGCGACTATGGCTACACCTTC; j_gene: TRBJ1-2; v_gene: TRBV6-2/TRBV6-3; d_gene: NA; abundance: NA
CDR3aa: CASSLGSGGTDTQYF; CDR3nt: TGTGCCAGCAGCTTAGGTTCGGGCGGAACAGATACGCAGTATTTT; j_gene: TRBJ2-3; v_gene: TRBV11-3; d_gene: NA; abundance: once
CDR3aa: CASRGPGTGDYEQYF; CDR3nt: TGTGCCAGCAGAGGCCCCGGGACAGGGGACTACGAGCAGTACTTC; j_gene: TRBJ2-7; v_gene: TRBV28; d_gene: TRBD1; abundance: NA
CDR3aa: CASTEHQLAGFTNEQFF; CDR3nt: TGTGCCAGCACCGAACACCAACTAGCGGGGTTCACCAATGAGCAGTTCTTC; j_gene: TRBJ2-1; v_gene: TRBV6-1; d_gene: TRBD2; abundance: NA
CDR3aa: CASSYSRIQETQYF; CDR3nt: TGTGCCAGCAGTTACTCGAGAATCCAAGAGACCCAGTACTTC; j_gene: TRBJ2-5; v_gene: TRBV6-5; d_gene: NA; abundance: NA
CDR3aa: CASSGSGGRSYEQYF; CDR3nt: TGCGCCAGCAGTGGGAGCGGGGGACGCTCCTACGAGCAGTACTTC; j_gene: TRBJ2-7; v_gene: TRBV5-1; d_gene: TRBD2; abundance: medium-sized
CDR3aa: CASSLARGGNSPLHF; CDR3nt: TGTGCCAGCAGCTTAGCCAGGGGGGGAAATTCACCCCTCCACTTT; j_gene: TRBJ1-6; v_gene: TRBV7-9; d_gene: TRBD1; abundance: NA
CDR3aa: CASSPDHDTQYF; CDR3nt: TGTGCCAGCTCGCCCGACCACGATACGCAGTATTTT; j_gene: TRBJ2-3; v_gene: TRBV18; d_gene: NA; abundance: NA
CDR3aa: CASSTLSGSSGANVLTF; CDR3nt: TGTGCCAGTAGTACTCTCAGCGGGAGCTCTGGGGCCAACGTCCTGACTTTC; j_gene: TRBJ2-6; v_gene: TRBV19; d_gene: TRBD2; abundance: once
CDR3aa: CASSPGTGQTGSYEQYF; CDR3nt: TGTGCCAGCAGCCCCGGGACAGGTCAAACGGGCTCCTACGAGCAGTACTTC; j_gene: TRBJ2-7; v_gene: TRBV5-4; d_gene: TRBD1; abundance: few
CDR3aa: CASSLQGNEQYF; CDR3nt: TGTGCCAGCAGCTTACAGGGGAACGAGCAGTACTTC; j_gene: TRBJ2-7; v_gene: TRBV11-1; d_gene: NA; abundance: NA
CDR3aa: CSALQLSTDTQYF; CDR3nt: TGCAGTGCCCTCCAGCTGAGCACAGATACGCAGTATTTT; j_gene: TRBJ2-3; v_gene: TRBV20-1; d_gene: NA; abundance: NA
CDR3aa: CASSEQYSNQPQHF; CDR3nt: TGTGCCAGCAGCGAACAGTATAGCAATCAGCCCCAGCATTTT; j_gene: TRBJ1-5; v_gene: TRBV7-9; d_gene: NA; abundance: NA
CDR3aa: CSASLPRGSSYNSPLHF; CDR3nt: TGCAGTGCTAGCCTCCCGAGGGGGAGCTCCTATAATTCACCCCTCCACTTT; j_gene: TRBJ1-6; v_gene: TRBV20-1; d_gene: NA; abundance: NA